These 16 T cell receptor beta chains share one sample of origin, sequenced in a study of blood T cell repertoires in COVID-19 (dated by TCRdb to 2018 to 2020). Receptor amplification or capture employed the immunoSEQ multiplex PCR assay. This is the immuneACCESS table as TCRdb keeps it, with only in-frame sequences that have V and J called. A part of the clones is gone; compared with another copy, unresolved V genes explain less than half, and the rest is unexplained. Across this sample there are 210,000 or so clones, with over 75% seen only once. 4.4% of the sample is in the top ten clones. The material sequenced was peripheral blood. These receptor sequences come from a man in his fifties or sixties with acute or convalescent COVID-19.

V and J are TRBV2 and TRBJ1-2, with 8 bases fitting TRBD1. The trim removed 6 bases at V and 4 bases at J, leaving 1 base unmatched. Per the germline V gene, CDR1 is SNHLY and CDR2 is FYNNEI. This CDR3 has 12 amino acids. The CDR3 reads CASRGTGYGYTF. The DNA of the CDR3 is TGTGCCAGCAGGGGGACAGGCTATGGCTACACCTTC. The full variable domain, with the rest looked up from reference TRBV2 and TRBJ1-2, is EPEVTQTPSHQVTQMGQEVILRCVPISNHLYFYWYRQILGQKVEFLVSFYNNEISEKSEIFDDQFSVERPDGSNFTLKIRSTKLEDSAMYFCASRGTGYGYTFGSGTRLTVV.

CDR3 residues: CASSRMTGNQPQHF. The CDR3 region has the DNA TGCGCCAGCAGCCGCATGACAGGGAATCAGCCCCAGCATTTT. The chain couples TRBV4-1 to TRBJ1-5; 7 bases align to TRBD1. Germline CDR1 is MGHRA and CDR2 is YSYEKL. The CDR3 covers 14 residues. Trimming took 4 bases from V and 4 from J; bases not matched to a gene: 4.

This sequence joins TRBV3-1 (or the pseudogene TRBV3-2) and TRBJ1-1; 9 bases match TRBD1. In germline, CDR1 is LGHDT, CDR2 YNNKEL (reference sequence). After removal of 4 bases from V and 10 bases from J, the junction contained 13 bases not matched to a gene. The CDR3 spans 15 residues. CDR3 in DNA: TGTGCCAGCAGCCCCCCCCTCCGGGACAGGGCAGTAGCTTTCTTT. Protein sequence: CASSPPLRDRAVAFF.

The rearrangement uses TRBV5-6 and TRBJ1-4; 9 nucleotides line up with TRBD1. The junction had 6 bases not matched to a gene; V was cut back by 4 bases and J by 8 bases. The V gene's germline CDR1 is SGHDT and CDR2 YYEEEE. The CDR3 has 14 amino acids. The DNA of the CDR3 is TGTGCCAGCAGCAGGACAGGGGAACTAGAAAAACTGTTTTTT. Amino acid sequence: CASSRTGELEKLFF.

The rearrangement joins TRBV14 to TRBJ2-7, with TRBD1 identical over 9 bases. The J segment lost 9 bases and the V segment lost 5 bases, leaving 14 bases of the junction unmatched. CDR1 is SGHDN and CDR2 is FVKESK in the germline V gene. The CDR3 sequence is 15 residues long. The CDR3 here is CASSTQPGQGLPQYF. The CDR3, as DNA: TGTGCCAGCAGCACCCAACCGGGACAGGGACTCCCGCAGTACTTC.

This chain connects TRBV10-1 to TRBJ1-4; no clear D gene. CDR3 size: 13 residues. The germline gives CDR1 WNHNN, CDR2 SYGVQD (reference sequence). The germline V and J ends were trimmed by 6 bases and 0 bases, with 5 bases remaining between them. The CDR3 DNA sequence: TGCGCCAGCAGCGGTGCAACTAATGAAAAACTGTTTTTT. This codes for CASSGATNEKLFF.

The rearrangement links TRBV7-2 to TRBJ2-7; D is unresolved. There are 14 residues in the CDR3. Looked up from germline, CDR1 is SGHTA and CDR2 is FQGNSA. Trimming left V 2 bases short and J 3 bases short, with 11 bases between. CDR3 nucleotide sequence: TGTGCCAGCAGCTTAAGCGCAGTTCTCTACGAGCAGTACTTC. It is translated as CASSLSAVLYEQYF.

This clone was seen a single time. The gene calls are TRBV6-5 and TRBJ1-6, with 7 nucleotides matching TRBD1. The CDR3 contains 13 residues. Trimming removed 6 bases from V and 5 bases from J; junction bases left unmatched: 1. The germline CDR1 and CDR2 sequences are MNHEY and SVGAGI. CDR3 nucleotide sequence: TGTGCCAGCAGACAGGGGCATAATTCACCCCTCCACTTT. This codes for CASRQGHNSPLHF.

The CDR3 reads CASSDGGLGNTIYF. Written as DNA, the CDR3 is TGTGCCAGCAGTGATGGCGGGCTTGGAAACACCATATATTTT. The rearrangement joins TRBV2 to TRBJ1-3; D uncertain. Trimming cost V 3 bases and J 3 bases, with 9 bases left between them. CDR1 is SNHLY and CDR2 is FYNNEI in the germline V gene. The CDR3 sequence is 14 residues long.

V is TRBV5-6 and J is TRBJ1-2, with D unclear. V lost 4 bases and J 3 bases, leaving 13 bases between the germline ends. CDR1 and CDR2 (germline): SGHDT, YYEEEE. This CDR3 contains 14 residues. The CDR3 loop is CASSKPPEDYGYTF. The CDR3 DNA follows: TGTGCCAGCAGCAAACCCCCCGAGGACTATGGCTACACCTTC.

In its sample, this clone was seen a few times. This rearrangement joins TRBV12-5 to TRBJ1-1, with D possibly being TRBD1 (6 bases). CDR1 is LGHNT, CDR2 FRNRAP, per germline. V lost 1 base and J lost 6, with 12 bases in between. The CDR3 covers 14 residues. The CDR3 loop reads CASGLGTGGAEAFF. The CDR3 bases are TGTGCTAGTGGTTTGGGGACGGGGGGCGCTGAAGCTTTCTTT.

The chain is built from TRBV10-3 and TRBJ1-1, with D unclear. Trimming stripped 8 bases from V and 0 bases from J, with 16 bases between. The CDR3 extends over 15 amino acids. The germline V gene encodes CDR1 ENHRY and CDR2 SYGVKD. The CDR3 loop reads CAIAGNQDLNTEAFF. DNA of the CDR3: TGTGCCATCGCCGGGAACCAGGACCTGAACACTGAAGCTTTCTTT.

The rearrangement uses TRBV5-1 and TRBJ1-1; D gene uncertain. This CDR3 is built from 14 residues. Trimming pared 2 bases from V and 1 base from J, leaving 9 bases between. Germline V gene sequence: CDR1 SGHRS, CDR2 YFSETQ. CDR3 protein: CASSLGGRNTEAFF. The CDR3 DNA sequence: TGCGCCAGCAGCTTAGGCGGCAGGAACACTGAAGCTTTCTTT.

The chain joins TRBV6-5 to TRBJ2-1, with a tentative D call TRBD2 (5 bases). Looked up from germline, CDR1 is MNHEY and CDR2 is SVGAGI. The CDR3 has 15 residues. With 5 bases removed from V and 7 bases from J, the gap between germline ends came to 18 bases. The CDR3 is CASSLGLPTGNEQFF. Here the CDR3 DNA reads TGTGCCAGCAGTCTCGGACTTCCTACGGGGAATGAGCAGTTCTTC.

The chain links TRBV9 to TRBJ1-1; TRBD1 matches at 11 bases. V trimming: 4 bases; J trimming: 6 bases; junction bases outside the gene matches: 5. The CDR3 contains 14 residues. Germline V gene sequence: CDR1 SGDLS, CDR2 YYNGEE. The CDR3 here is CASSPGQGASEAFF. DNA of the CDR3: TGTGCCAGCAGCCCCGGACAGGGGGCCTCTGAAGCTTTCTTT.

V usage is TRBV3-1 (or the pseudogene TRBV3-2) and J usage is TRBJ2-2; 13 bases agree with TRBD2. This CDR3 is built from 19 residues. Germline V gene lookup returns CDR1 LGHDT and CDR2 YNNKEL (reference sequence). Losses at the gene ends were 1 base for V and 5 bases for J; bases not matched to a gene: 10. CDR3 amino acids: CASSQGALTSGGGTGELFF. The CDR3 coding sequence is TGTGCCAGCAGCCAAGGTGCCCTCACTAGCGGGGGGGGAACCGGGGAGCTGTTTTTT.